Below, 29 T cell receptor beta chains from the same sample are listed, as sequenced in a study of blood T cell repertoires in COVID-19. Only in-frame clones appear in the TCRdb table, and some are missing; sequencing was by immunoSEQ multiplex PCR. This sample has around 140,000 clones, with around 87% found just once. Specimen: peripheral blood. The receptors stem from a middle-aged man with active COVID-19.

CDR3 DNA sequence: TGTGCCAGCAGCCAGGCCCAGGGCAGAACAGAGACCCAGTACTTC. Residues: CASSQAQGRTETQYF. V is TRBV4-2 and J is TRBJ2-5, with TRBD1 as a possible D gene (5 bases). Germline V lookup: CDR1 LGHNA, CDR2 YNFKEQ. The CDR3 has 15 residues. The ends were cut back, 3 bases at V and 4 bases at J, with 15 bases in the middle.

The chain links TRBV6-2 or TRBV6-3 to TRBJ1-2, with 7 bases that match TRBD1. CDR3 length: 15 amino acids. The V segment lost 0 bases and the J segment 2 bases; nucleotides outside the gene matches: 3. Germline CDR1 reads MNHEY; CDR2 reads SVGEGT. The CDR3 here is CASSYSGQRNYGYTF. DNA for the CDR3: TGTGCCAGCAGTTACTCGGGACAGAGAAACTATGGCTACACCTTC.

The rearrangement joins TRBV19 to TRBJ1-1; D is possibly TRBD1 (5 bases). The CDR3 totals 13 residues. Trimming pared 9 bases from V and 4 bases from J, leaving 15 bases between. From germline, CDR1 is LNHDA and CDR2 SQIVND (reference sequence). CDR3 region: CASRIGGGTEAFF. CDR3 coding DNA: TGTGCCAGCCGAATCGGGGGGGGCACTGAAGCTTTCTTT.

DNA of the CDR3: TGTGCCAGCATAACGGCGACAGAGAGAGAAGCTTTCTTT. Its translation: CASITATEREAFF. The V and J genes are TRBV6-5 and TRBJ1-1; possibly TRBD1 for D (5 bases). Germline V gene lookup returns CDR1 MNHEY and CDR2 SVGAGI. V was cut by 7 bases and J by 8 bases, with 17 bases left in between. The CDR3 totals 13 residues.

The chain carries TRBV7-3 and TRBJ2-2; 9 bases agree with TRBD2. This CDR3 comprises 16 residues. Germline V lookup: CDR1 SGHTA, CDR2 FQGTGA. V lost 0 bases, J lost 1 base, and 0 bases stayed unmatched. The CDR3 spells CASSLTSGGNTGELFF. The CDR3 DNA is TGTGCCAGCAGCTTAACTAGCGGGGGGAACACCGGGGAGCTGTTTTTT.

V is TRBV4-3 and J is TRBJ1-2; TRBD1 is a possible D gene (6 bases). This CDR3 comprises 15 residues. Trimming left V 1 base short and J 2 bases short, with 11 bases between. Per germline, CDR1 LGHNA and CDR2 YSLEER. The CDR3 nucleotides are TGCGCCAGCAGCCAAGGCCACACAGGGAACTATGGCTACACCTTC. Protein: CASSQGHTGNYGYTF.

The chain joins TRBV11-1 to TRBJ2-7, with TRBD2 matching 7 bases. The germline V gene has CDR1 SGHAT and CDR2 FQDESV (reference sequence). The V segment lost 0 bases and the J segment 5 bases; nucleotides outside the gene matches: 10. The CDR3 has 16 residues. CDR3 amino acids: CASSLALKRGNNEQYF. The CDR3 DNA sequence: TGTGCCAGCAGCTTAGCGCTAAAGCGGGGCAACAACGAGCAGTACTTC.

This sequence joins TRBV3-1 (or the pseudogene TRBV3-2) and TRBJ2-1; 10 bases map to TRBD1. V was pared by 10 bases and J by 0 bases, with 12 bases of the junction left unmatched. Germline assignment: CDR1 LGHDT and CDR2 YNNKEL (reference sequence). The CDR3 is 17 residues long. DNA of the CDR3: TGTGCCACCCGGGACAGGGGTCTTTCTAGCTCCTACAATGAGCAGTTCTTC. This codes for CATRDRGLSSSYNEQFF.

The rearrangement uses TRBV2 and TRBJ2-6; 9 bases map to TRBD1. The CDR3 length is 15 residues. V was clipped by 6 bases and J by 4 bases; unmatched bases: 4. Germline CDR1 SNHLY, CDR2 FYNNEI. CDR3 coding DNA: TGTGCCAGCAGGGGACAGGGATCGGGGGCCAACGTCCTGACTTTC. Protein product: CASRGQGSGANVLTF.

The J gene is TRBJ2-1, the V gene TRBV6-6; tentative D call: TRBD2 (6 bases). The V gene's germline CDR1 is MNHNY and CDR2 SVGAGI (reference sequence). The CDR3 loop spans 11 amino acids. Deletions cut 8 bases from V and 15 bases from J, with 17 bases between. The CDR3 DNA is TGTGCCAGCTGGGGAGGAGGTCGGCGGTTCTTC. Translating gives CASWGGGRRFF.

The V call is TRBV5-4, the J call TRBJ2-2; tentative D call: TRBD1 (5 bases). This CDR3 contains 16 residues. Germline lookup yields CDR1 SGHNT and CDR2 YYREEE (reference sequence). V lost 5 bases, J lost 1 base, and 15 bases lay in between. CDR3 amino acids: CASSSPDILNTGELFF. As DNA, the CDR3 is TGTGCCAGCAGTTCCCCGGACATCTTGAACACCGGGGAGCTGTTTTTT.

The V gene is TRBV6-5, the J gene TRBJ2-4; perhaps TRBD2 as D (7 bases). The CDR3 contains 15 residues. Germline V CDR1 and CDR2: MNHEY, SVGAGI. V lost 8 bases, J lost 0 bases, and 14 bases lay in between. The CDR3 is CASRGGELAKNIQYF. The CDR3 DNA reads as TGTGCCAGCCGCGGGGGCGAACTAGCCAAAAACATTCAGTACTTC.

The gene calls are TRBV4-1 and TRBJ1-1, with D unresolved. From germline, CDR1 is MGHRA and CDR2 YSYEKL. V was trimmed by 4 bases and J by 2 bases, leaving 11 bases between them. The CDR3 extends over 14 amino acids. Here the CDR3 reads CASSLDIGNTEAFF. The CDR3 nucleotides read TGCGCCAGCAGCCTCGACATCGGAAACACTGAAGCTTTCTTT.

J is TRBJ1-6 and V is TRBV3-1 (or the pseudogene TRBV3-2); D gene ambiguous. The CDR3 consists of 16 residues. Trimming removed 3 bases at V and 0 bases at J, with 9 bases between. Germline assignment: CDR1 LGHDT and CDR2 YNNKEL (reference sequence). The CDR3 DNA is TGTGCCAGCAGCCAGGAGGGTTACTCCTATAATTCACCCCTCCACTTT. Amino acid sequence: CASSQEGYSYNSPLHF.

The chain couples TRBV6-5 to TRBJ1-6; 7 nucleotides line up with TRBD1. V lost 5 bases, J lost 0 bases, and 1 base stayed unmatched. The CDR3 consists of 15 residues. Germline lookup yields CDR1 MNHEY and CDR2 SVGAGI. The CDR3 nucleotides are TGTGCCAGCAGTCGACAGGGCTCCTATAATTCACCCCTCCACTTT. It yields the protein CASSRQGSYNSPLHF.

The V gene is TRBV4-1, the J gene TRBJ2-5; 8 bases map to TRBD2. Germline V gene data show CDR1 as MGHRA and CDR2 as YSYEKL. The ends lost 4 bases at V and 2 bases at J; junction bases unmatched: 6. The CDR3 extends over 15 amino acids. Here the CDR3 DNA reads TGCGCCAGCAGCCCCGTAGCGGGGATTCAAGAGACCCAGTACTTC. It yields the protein CASSPVAGIQETQYF.

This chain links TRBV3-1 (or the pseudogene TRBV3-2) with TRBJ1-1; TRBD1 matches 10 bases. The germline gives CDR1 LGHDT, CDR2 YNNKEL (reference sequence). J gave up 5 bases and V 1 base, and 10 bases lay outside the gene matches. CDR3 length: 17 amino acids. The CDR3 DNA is TGTGCCAGCAGCCAAGTTGGGACAGGGGCGCGATTAACTGAAGCTTTCTTT. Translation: CASSQVGTGARLTEAFF.

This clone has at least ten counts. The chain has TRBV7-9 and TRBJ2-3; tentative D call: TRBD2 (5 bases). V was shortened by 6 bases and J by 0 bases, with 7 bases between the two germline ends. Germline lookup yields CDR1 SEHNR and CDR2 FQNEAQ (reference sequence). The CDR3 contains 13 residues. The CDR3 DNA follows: TGTGCCAGCAGGCCGGGGAGCACAGATACGCAGTATTTT. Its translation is CASRPGSTDTQYF.

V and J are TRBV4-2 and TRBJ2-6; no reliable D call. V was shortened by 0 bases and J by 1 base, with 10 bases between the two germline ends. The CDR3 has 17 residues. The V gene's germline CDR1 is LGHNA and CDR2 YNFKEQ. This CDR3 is CASSQDRVISGANVLTF. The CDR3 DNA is TGTGCCAGCAGCCAAGATCGGGTTATTTCTGGGGCCAACGTCCTGACTTTC.

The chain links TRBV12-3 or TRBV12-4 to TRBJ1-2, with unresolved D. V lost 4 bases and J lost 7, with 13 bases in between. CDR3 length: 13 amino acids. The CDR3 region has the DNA TGTGCCAGCAGTTCTATCGGACTTGGTGGCTACACCTTC. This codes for CASSSIGLGGYTF.

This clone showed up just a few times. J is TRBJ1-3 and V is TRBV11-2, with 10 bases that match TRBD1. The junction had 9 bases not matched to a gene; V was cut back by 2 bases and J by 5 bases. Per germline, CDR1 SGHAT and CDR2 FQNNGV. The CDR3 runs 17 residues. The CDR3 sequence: CASSLLDSGQGRNTIYF. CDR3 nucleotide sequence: TGTGCCAGCAGCTTACTCGATTCGGGACAGGGGAGAAACACCATATATTTT.

Written as DNA, the CDR3 is TGTGCCAGCAGCTTAGCGGTCCGGGACTATGGCTACACCTTC. This sequence encodes CASSLAVRDYGYTF. This rearrangement joins TRBV7-2 to TRBJ1-2; D is uncertain. The V end was cut by 0 bases, the J end by 3 bases, with 8 bases between. CDR3 length: 14 amino acids. From germline, CDR1 is SGHTA and CDR2 FQGNSA. Full variable domain (missing parts from reference TRBV7-2 and TRBJ1-2): GAGVSQSPSNKVTEKGKDVELRCDPISGHTALYWYRQSLGQGLEFLIYFQGNSAPDKSGLPSDRFSAERTGGSVSTLTIQRTQQEDSAVYLCASSLAVRDYGYTFGSGTRLTVV.

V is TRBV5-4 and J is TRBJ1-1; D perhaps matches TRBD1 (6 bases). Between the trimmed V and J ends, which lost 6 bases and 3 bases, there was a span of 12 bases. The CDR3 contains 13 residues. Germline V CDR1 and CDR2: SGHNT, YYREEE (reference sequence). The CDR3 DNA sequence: TGTGCCAGCATGCGCGGACAGCACACTGAAGCTTTCTTT. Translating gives CASMRGQHTEAFF.

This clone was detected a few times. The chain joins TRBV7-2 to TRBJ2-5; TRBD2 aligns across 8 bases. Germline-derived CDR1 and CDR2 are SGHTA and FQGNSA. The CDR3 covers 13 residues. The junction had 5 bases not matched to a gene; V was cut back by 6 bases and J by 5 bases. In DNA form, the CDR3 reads TGTGCCAGCAGAAGGACTAGCAAGGAGACCCAGTACTTC. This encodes CASRRTSKETQYF.

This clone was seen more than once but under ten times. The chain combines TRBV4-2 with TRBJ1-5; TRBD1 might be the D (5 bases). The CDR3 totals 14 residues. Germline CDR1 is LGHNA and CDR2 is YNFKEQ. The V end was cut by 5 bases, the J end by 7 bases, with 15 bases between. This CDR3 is CASSESRDVQPQHF. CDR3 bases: TGTGCCAGCAGCGAGAGCAGGGATGTACAGCCCCAGCATTTT.

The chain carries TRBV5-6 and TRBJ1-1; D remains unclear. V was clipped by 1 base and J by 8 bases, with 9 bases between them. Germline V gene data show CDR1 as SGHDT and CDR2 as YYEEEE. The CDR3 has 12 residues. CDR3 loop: CASSLSRYEAFF. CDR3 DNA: TGTGCCAGCAGCTTGTCACGGTACGAAGCTTTCTTT.

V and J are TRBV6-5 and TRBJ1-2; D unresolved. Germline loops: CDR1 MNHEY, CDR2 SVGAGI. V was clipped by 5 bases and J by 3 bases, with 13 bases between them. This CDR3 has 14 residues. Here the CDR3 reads CASSKEGSHYGYTF. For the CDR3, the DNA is TGTGCCAGCAGTAAGGAGGGAAGTCACTATGGCTACACCTTC.

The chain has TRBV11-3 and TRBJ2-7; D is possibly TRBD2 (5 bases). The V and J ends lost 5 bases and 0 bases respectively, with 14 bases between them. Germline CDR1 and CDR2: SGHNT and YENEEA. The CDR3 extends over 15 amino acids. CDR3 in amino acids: CASSPRPLASYEQYF. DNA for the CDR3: TGTGCCAGCAGCCCCCGACCCCTAGCCTCCTACGAGCAGTACTTC.

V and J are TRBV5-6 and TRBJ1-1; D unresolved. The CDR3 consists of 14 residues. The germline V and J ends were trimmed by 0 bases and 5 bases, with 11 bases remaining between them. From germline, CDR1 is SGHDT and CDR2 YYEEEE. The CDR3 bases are TGTGCCAGCAGCTTGGTTTACTCGGGGACTGAAGCTTTCTTT. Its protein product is CASSLVYSGTEAFF. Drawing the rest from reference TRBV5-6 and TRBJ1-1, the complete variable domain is DAGVTQSPTHLIKTRGQQVTLRCSPKSGHDTVSWYQQALGQGPQFIFQYYEEEERQRGNFPDRFSGHQFPNYSSELNVNALLLGDSALYLCASSLVYSGTEAFFGQGTRLTVV.